This TCR beta chain appears in the sequencing data of a study of T cells after yellow fever vaccination. CDR3 size: 16 residues. CDR1 and CDR2 from the germline V gene are SEHNR and FQNEAQ (reference sequence). The V gene end was trimmed by 6 bases and the J gene end by 4 bases; junction bases not matched to a gene: 13. Via MiXCR, TCRdb re-called the 5' RACE reads, giving one row per CDR3 protein. Of 620,000 or so distinct CDR3 sequences listed, roughly an eighth are singletons. The chain employs TRBV7-9 and TRBJ2-5; 8 nucleotides agree with TRBD2. The TCR sequence derives from a man aged 25 to 40 who received the YFV17D yellow fever vaccine. The material was PBMCs, obtained on the day of the yellow fever booster vaccination. CDR3 DNA: TGTGCCAGCAGTCAGCTACTAGCGGCCACCGGAGAGACCCAGTACTTC. It specifies CASSQLLAATGETQYF.